A selection of T cell receptor beta chains follows, all from one sample in a study of vaccination effects on CD4 cells after COVID-19. No antigen has been assigned to these receptors. TCRdb's table, derived via immunoSEQ multiplex PCR, lists solely in-frame clones and lacks some. The table shows 28,000 or so clones, with 83% occurring only once. Sample: CD4+ T cells from PBMCs cultured with HCoV-NL63 spike peptides, taken after COVID-19 vaccination. The receptor source for this set is a human donor who received a COVID-19 vaccine. Some clones in this sample may be carry-over from other donors' samples. Each CDR3 is given with its conserved first and last residue.

V | CDR3
TRBV5-1 | CASSFLGSSGGASYNEQFF
TRBV6-2/TRBV6-3 | CASSSGSRGGTYSNQPQHF
TRBV5-1 | CASSLVSGGKETQYF
TRBV7-2 | CASSSLSSGGASRETQYF
TRBV7-8 | CASSLVPSGGWHEQFF
TRBV19 | CASSPQGGGETQYF
TRBV7-7 | CASSLTGLVLNEQFF
TRBV7-2 | CASSLSLGPGSGYTF
TRBV7-2 | CASSLRGGGSTDTQYF
TRBV28 | CASSSQTGAKNIQYF
TRBV12-3/TRBV12-4 | CASSSSLGQHF
TRBV5-1 | CASSFQGSNTGELFF
TRBV4-1 | CASRVRDFMNTEAFF
TRBV5-8 | CASSLQGVLTNEKLFF
TRBV3-1/TRBV3-2 | CASSQDELAGAPVETQYF
TRBV29-1 | CSVVGQGYGYTF
TRBV10-3 | CAISEVTGVYGYTF
TRBV7-3 | CASSLGADTQYF
TRBV7-2 | CASSLERRGAGQPQHF
TRBV4-1 | CASSPNPLPTGELFF
TRBV5-1 | CASSSNGQETQYF
TRBV27 | CASSLWGNYGYTF